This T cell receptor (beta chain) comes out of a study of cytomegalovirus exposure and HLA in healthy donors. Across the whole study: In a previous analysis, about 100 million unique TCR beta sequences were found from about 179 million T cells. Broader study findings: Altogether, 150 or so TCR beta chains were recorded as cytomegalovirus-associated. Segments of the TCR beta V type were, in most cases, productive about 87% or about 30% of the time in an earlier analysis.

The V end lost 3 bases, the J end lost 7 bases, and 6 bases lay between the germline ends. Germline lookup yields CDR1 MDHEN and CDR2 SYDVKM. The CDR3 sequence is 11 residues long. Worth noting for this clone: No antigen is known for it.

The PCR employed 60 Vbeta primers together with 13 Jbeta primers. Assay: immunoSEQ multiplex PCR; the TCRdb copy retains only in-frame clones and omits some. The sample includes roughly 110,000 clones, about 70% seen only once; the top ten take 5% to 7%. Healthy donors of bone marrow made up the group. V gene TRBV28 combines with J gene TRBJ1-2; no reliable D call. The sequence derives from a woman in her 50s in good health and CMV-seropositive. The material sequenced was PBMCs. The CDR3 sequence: CASSFSRGYTF. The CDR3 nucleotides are TGTGCCAGCAGTTTCTCCCGTGGCTACACCTTC.